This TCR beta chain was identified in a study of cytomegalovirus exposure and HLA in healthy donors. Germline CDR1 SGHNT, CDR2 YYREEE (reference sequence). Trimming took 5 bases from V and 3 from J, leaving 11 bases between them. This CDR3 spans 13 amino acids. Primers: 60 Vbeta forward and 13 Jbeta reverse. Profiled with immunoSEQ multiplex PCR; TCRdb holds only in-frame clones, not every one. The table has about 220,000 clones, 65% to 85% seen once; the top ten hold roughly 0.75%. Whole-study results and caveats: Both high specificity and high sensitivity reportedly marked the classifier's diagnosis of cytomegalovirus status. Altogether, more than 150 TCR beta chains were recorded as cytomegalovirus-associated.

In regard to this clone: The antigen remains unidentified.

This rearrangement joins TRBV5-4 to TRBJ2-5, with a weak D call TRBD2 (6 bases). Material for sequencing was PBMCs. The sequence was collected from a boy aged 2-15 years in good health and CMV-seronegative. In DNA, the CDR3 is TGTGCCAGCAGGGAGGGACTTGAAGAGACCCAGTACTTC. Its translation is CASREGLEETQYF.